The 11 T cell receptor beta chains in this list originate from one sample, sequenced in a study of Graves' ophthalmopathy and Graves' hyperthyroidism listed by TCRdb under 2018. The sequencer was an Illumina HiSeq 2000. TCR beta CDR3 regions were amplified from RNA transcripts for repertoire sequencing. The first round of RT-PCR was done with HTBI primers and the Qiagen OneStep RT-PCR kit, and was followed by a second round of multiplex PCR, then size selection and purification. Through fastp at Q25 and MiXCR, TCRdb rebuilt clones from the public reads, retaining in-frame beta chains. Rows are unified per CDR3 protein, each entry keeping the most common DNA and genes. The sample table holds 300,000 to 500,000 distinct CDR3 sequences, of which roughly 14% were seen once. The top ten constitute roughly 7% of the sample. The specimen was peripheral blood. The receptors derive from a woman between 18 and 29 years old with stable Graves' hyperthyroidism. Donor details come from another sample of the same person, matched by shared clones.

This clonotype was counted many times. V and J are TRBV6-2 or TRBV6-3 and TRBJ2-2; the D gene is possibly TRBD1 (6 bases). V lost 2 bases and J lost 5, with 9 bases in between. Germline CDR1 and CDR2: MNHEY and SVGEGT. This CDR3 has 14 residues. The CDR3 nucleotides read TGTGCCAGCAGTTACAGGGGGAAGACCGGGGAGCTGTTTTTT. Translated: CASSYRGKTGELFF.

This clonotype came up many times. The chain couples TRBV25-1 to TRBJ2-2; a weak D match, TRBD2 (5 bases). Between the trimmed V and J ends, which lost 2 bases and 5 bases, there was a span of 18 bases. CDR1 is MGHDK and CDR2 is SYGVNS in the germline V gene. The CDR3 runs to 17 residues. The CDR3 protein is CASSEGRGDRPTGELFF. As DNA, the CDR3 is TGTGCCAGCAGTGAAGGGAGAGGAGATCGACCAACCGGGGAGCTGTTTTTT.

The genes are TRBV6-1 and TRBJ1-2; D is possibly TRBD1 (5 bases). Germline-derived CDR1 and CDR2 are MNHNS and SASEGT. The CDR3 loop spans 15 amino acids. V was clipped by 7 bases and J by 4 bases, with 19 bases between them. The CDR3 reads CASINIGGTAYGYTF. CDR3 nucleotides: TGTGCCAGCATCAATATAGGCGGGACTGCCTATGGCTACACCTTC.

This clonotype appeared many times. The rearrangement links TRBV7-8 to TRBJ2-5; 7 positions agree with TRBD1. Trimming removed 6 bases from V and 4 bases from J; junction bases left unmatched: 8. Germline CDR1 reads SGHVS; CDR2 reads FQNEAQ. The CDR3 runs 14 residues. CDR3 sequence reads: CASRYRGLGETQYF. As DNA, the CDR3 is TGTGCCAGCAGATATAGGGGGCTTGGAGAGACCCAGTACTTC.

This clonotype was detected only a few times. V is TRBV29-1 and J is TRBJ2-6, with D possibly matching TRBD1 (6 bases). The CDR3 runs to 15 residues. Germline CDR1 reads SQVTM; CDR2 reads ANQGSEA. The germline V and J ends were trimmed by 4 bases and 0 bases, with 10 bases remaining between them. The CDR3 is CSVALDSSGANVLTF. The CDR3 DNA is TGCAGCGTTGCCCTGGACAGCTCTGGGGCCAACGTCCTGACTTTC.

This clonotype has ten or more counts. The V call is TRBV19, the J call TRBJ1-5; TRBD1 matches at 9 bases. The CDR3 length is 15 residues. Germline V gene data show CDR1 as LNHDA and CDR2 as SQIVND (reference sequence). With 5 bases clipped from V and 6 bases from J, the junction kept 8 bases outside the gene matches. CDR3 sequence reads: CASSGRDRVSQPQHF. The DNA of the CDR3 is TGTGCCAGTAGTGGCCGGGACAGGGTTTCTCAGCCCCAGCATTTT.

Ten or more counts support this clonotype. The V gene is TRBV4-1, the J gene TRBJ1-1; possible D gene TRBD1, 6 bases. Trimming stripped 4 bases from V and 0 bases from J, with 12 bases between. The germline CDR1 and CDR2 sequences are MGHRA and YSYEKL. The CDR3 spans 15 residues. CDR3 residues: CASSPRTALNTEAFF. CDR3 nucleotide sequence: TGCGCCAGCAGCCCTCGGACAGCTTTGAACACTGAAGCTTTCTTT.

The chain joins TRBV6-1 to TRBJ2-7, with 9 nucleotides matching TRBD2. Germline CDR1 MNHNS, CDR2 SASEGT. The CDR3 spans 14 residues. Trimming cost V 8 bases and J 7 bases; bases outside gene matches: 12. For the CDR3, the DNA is TGTGCCAGCTTGGCGGCGGGAGGGCCGGGAGAGCAGTACTTC. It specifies CASLAAGGPGEQYF.

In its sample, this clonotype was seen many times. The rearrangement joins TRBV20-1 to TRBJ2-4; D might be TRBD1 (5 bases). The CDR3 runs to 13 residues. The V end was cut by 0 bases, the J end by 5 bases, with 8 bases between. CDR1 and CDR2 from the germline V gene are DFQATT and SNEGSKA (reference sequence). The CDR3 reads CSAREGRENIQYF. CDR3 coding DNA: TGCAGTGCTAGAGAAGGCAGGGAAAACATTCAGTACTTC.

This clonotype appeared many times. For the CDR3, the DNA is TGTGCTAGTGGACAGGGGAGAAACACTGAAGCTTTCTTT. It is translated as CASGQGRNTEAFF. The V and J genes are TRBV12-5 and TRBJ1-1; TRBD1 aligns across 7 bases. This CDR3 is built from 13 residues. The V gene's germline CDR1 is LGHNT and CDR2 FRNRAP. V was clipped by 6 bases and J by 2 bases; unmatched bases: 3.

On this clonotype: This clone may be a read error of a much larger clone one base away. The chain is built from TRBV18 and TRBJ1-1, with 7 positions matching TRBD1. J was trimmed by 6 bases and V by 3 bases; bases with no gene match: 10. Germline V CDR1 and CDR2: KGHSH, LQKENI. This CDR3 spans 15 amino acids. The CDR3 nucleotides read TGTGCCAGCTCACCTCCTACAGGGGATCCACCTGAAGCTTTCTTT. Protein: CASSPPTGDPPEAFF. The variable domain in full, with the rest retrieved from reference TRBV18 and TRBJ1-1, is NAGVMQNPRHLVRRRGQEARLRCSPMKGHSHVYWYRQLPEEGLKFMVYLQKENIIDESGMPKERFSAEFPKEGPSILRIQQVVRGDSAAYFCASSPPTGDPPEAFFGQGTRLTVV.